This TCR beta chain appears in the sequencing data of a study of T cell responses to AZD1222 COVID-19 vaccine. Sequencing was performed with immunoSEQ multiplex PCR; in TCRdb, only in-frame clones are kept and a portion is missing. The sample records around 120,000 clones, around 93% being singletons. Trimming cost V 1 base and J 9 bases; bases outside gene matches: 12. The germline V gene encodes CDR1 MGHDK and CDR2 SYGVNS. The CDR3 is 16 residues long. The TCR originated in an adult who received the AZD1222 COVID-19 vaccine. The V call is TRBV25-1, the J call TRBJ1-2, with TRBD1 matching 9 bases. This material consisted of peripheral blood, taken 28 days after the second AZD1222 dose. This chain's CDR3 is CASSESGTGIRQSYTF. Here the CDR3 DNA reads TGTGCCAGCAGTGAATCTGGGACAGGGATTCGACAGAGCTACACCTTC.